These T cell receptor beta chains were read from a single sample in a study of blood T cell repertoires in COVID-19. The data were produced by immunoSEQ multiplex PCR, yet TCRdb's version contains in-frame clones alone and is incomplete. The repertoire holds more than 50,000 clones, with about 82% as singletons. The sample taken for sequencing was peripheral blood. The source of these receptors is a human donor in a cohort sampled during active COVID-19. The CDR3 runs from the conserved cysteine through the conserved F or W. A D gene is named only where the DNA matches it firmly. Expanded clones are given a class, and other clones once, few, many or no size at all.

TGTGCCAGCAGCTCCCGGACAGGAAGTGGTGGGAACATTCAGTACTTC	CASSSRTGSGGNIQYF	NA	16	TRBV7-6	TRBJ2-4	TRBD1
TGTGCCAGCAGCAAAGGGGGATCTGAAGCTTTCTTT	CASSKGGSEAFF	NA	12	TRBV7-6	TRBJ1-1	NA
TGTGCCTGGAGTCCCGGGACAGGGACTTACGAGCAGTACTTC	CAWSPGTGTYEQYF	NA	14	TRBV30	TRBJ2-7	TRBD1
TGTGCCAGCAGCTTGGGAGGGAACACTGAAGCTTTCTTT	CASSLGGNTEAFF	NA	13	TRBV5-5	TRBJ1-1	NA
TGTGCCAGCAGCTCGACAGGGAGCTCCTACGAGCAGTACTTC	CASSSTGSSYEQYF	NA	14	TRBV7-8	TRBJ2-7	TRBD1
TGTGCCAGCAGTGCCCGACAGGGGGCGCGAGGTCAGCCCCAGCATTTT	CASSARQGARGQPQHF	few	16	TRBV6-2/TRBV6-3	TRBJ1-5	TRBD1
TGTGCCATATCAGGGGACAGCAATCAGCCCCAGCATTTT	CAISGDSNQPQHF	NA	13	TRBV19	TRBJ1-5	NA
TGTGCCAGCAGCCGAAAGACAGGCATGAACACTGAAGCTTTCTTT	CASSRKTGMNTEAFF	few	15	TRBV7-9	TRBJ1-1	NA
TGTGCCAGCAGTTTGCGACAGGGGTTCGCCGGGGAGCTGTTTTTT	CASSLRQGFAGELFF	NA	15	TRBV6-5	TRBJ2-2	TRBD1
TGTGCCTGGGGACAGGCAGATACGCAGTATTTT	CAWGQADTQYF	NA	11	TRBV30	TRBJ2-3	TRBD1
TGTGCCAGCAGCCAACGGACAGGGGGCCTAAGGGGCTACACCTTC	CASSQRTGGLRGYTF	NA	15	TRBV14	TRBJ1-2	TRBD1
TGTGCTAGTGGTTTTAGCGGGGGGTCCTACGAGCAGTACTTC	CASGFSGGSYEQYF	once	14	TRBV12-5	TRBJ2-7	TRBD2
TGTGCCACTTCGCCAGAGACAGGGTTCGGATATACGCAGTATTTT	CATSPETGFGYTQYF	NA	15	TRBV15	TRBJ2-3	TRBD1
TGTGCCAGCAGCCCCCGGGGGAGCAGGCTCGCCTACGAGCAGTACTTC	CASSPRGSRLAYEQYF	NA	16	TRBV9	TRBJ2-7	NA
TGTGCCAGCAGTGACGCCCCCGGGTATGGCTACACCTTC	CASSDAPGYGYTF	once	13	TRBV2	TRBJ1-2	NA
TGTGCCAGCAGTCCCCGGAGTGCGCAGTATTTT	CASSPRSAQYF	NA	11	TRBV12-3/TRBV12-4	TRBJ2-3	NA
TGCGCCAGCAGCTTGTCACAGTCCTACGAGCAGTACTTC	CASSLSQSYEQYF	NA	13	TRBV5-1	TRBJ2-7	NA
TGTGCCTGGAACCGACAGGGGGATAATTCACCCCTCCACTTT	CAWNRQGDNSPLHF	NA	14	TRBV30	TRBJ1-6	TRBD1